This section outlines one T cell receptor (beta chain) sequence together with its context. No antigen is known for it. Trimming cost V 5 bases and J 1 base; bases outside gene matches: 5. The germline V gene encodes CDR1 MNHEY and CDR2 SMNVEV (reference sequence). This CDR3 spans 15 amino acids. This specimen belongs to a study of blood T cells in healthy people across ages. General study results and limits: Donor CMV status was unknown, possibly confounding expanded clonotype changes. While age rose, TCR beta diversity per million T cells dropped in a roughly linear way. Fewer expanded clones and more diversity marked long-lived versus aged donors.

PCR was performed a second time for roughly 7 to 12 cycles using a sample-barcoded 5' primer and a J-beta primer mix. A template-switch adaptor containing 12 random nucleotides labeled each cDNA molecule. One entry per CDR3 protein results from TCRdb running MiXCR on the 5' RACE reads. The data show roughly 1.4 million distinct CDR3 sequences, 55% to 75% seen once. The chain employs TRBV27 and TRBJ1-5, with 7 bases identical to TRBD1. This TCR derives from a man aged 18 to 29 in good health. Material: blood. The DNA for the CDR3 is TGTGCCAGCAGTCCCTGGGACAGCAGCAATCAGCCCCAGCATTTT. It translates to CASSPWDSSNQPQHF.